This TCR beta chain was observed in a study of blood T cell repertoires in COVID-19. Whole-study context: Samples representing acute and convalescent COVID-19 were sourced from the United States, Italy and Spain.

Germline values: CDR1 LNHNV, CDR2 YYDKDF (reference sequence). V lost 5 bases to trimming and J lost 2 bases; unmatched junction nucleotides: 5. This CDR3 has 14 amino acids. Libraries were prepared by immunoSEQ multiplex PCR; TCRdb keeps only in-frame clonotypes and omits some of them. The repertoire includes around 42,000 clones, more than 70% of them detected once, and approximately 60% sits in the top ten. The source material was peripheral blood. V and J are TRBV15 and TRBJ2-5; 7 nucleotides line up with TRBD1. This TCR was sampled from a man aged 65-85 years with acute or convalescent COVID-19. The DNA of the CDR3 is TGTGCCACCAGCTTCCGGGACAGACAAGAGACCCAGTACTTC. Translation gives CATSFRDRQETQYF.